The next 22 T cell receptor beta chains were all read from a single sample in a study of blood T cells in healthy people across ages. With a J-beta primer mix and a sample-barcoded 5' primer, a second PCR ran about 7 to 11 cycles. TCRdb passed the 5' RACE reads through MiXCR, listing each CDR3 protein once. The sample consists of approximately 1,100,000 distinct CDR3 sequences, under 55% of them appearing once. Sample: blood. The receptors stem from a woman aged 55-70 years in good health.

This sequence joins TRBV20-1 and TRBJ1-6; D unresolved. The V end was cut by 3 bases, the J end by 7 bases, with 13 bases between. Per germline, CDR1 DFQATT and CDR2 SNEGSKA (reference sequence). The CDR3 spans 14 residues. DNA for the CDR3: TGCAGTGCTAGGCCGGACGGCTTAAATTCACCCCTCCACTTT. Translating it yields CSARPDGLNSPLHF.

The chain carries TRBV6-1 and TRBJ2-1, with D perhaps assigned TRBD1 or TRBD2 (5 bases each). This CDR3 comprises 13 residues. Trimming pared 7 bases from V and 7 bases from J, leaving 14 bases between. Germline loops: CDR1 MNHNS, CDR2 SASEGT. In DNA form, the CDR3 reads TGTGCCAGCACCCTGGGGCCGGGAAATGAGCAGTTCTTC. It specifies CASTLGPGNEQFF.

The chain links TRBV20-1 to TRBJ2-7, with 10 positions matching TRBD2. CDR1 and CDR2 (germline): DFQATT, SNEGSKA (reference sequence). There are 15 residues in the CDR3. V trimming: 3 bases; J trimming: 6 bases; junction bases outside the gene matches: 11. Here the CDR3 DNA reads TGCAGTGCTAGTGGATCTAGCGGGAGTTTGGGCGAGCAGTACTTC. Translated: CSASGSSGSLGEQYF.

The chain recombines TRBV18 with TRBJ2-3; unclear D gene. The CDR3 totals 14 residues. The V and J ends lost 6 bases and 2 bases respectively, with 12 bases between them. From germline, CDR1 is KGHSH and CDR2 LQKENI. Written as DNA, the CDR3 is TGTGCCAGCTCCCCGTCCTGGGCCACAGATACGCAGTATTTT. Translated, it gives CASSPSWATDTQYF.

The genes are TRBV25-1 and TRBJ1-1, with no clear D. Germline CDR1 MGHDK, CDR2 SYGVNS. V lost 7 bases and J 1 base, leaving 16 bases between the germline ends. The CDR3 totals 15 residues. The CDR3 region is CASTTSYKPNTEAFF. CDR3 DNA sequence: TGTGCCAGCACGACGTCCTATAAACCGAACACTGAAGCTTTCTTT. Drawing the rest from reference TRBV25-1 and TRBJ1-1, the complete variable domain is EADIYQTPRYLVIGTGKKITLECSQTMGHDKMYWYQQDPGMELHLIHYSYGVNSTEKGDLSSESTVSRIRTEHFPLTLESARPSHTSQYLCASTTSYKPNTEAFFGQGTRLTVV.

In this sample, this clonotype turned up many times. The chain carries TRBV29-1 and TRBJ2-1, with D possibly being TRBD1 (5 bases). Trimming removed 2 bases from V and 8 bases from J, with 10 bases in between. The germline V gene encodes CDR1 SQVTM and CDR2 ANQGSEA. This CDR3 contains 12 residues. The DNA of the CDR3 is TGCAGCGTTGAAACAGGCATCGATGAGCAGTTCTTC. This translates into CSVETGIDEQFF.

The V call is TRBV27, the J call TRBJ2-7; 8 bases agree with TRBD1. V shed 6 bases and J 5 bases; nucleotides not matched to a gene: 6. CDR1 is MNHEY, CDR2 SMNVEV, per germline (reference sequence). The length of the CDR3 is 13 residues. Here the CDR3 DNA reads TGTGCCAGCAGCAGAAAGACAGGGGACGAGCAGTACTTC. This translates into CASSRKTGDEQYF.

The V call is TRBV28, the J call TRBJ2-1, with 9 bases matching TRBD2. The CDR3 runs to 16 residues. Per the germline V gene, CDR1 is MDHEN and CDR2 is SYDVKM. V lost 4 bases, J lost 4 bases, and 8 bases stayed unmatched. CDR3 sequence: CASSSIAGVGYNEQFF. The CDR3 DNA reads as TGTGCCAGCAGTTCCATAGCGGGAGTAGGTTACAATGAGCAGTTCTTC.

Details on this clonotype: Mismatch with germline at one junction end may stem from a read error. The genes are TRBV24-1 and TRBJ2-1, with 13 positions matching TRBD2. The CDR3 extends over 16 amino acids. The germline CDR1 and CDR2 sequences are KGHDR and SFDVKD. The CDR3 here is CATSDRTSGSWNEQSF. CDR3 DNA: TGTGCCACCAGTGACAGGACTAGCGGGAGCTGGAATGAGCAGTCCTTC.

The J gene is TRBJ1-6, the V gene TRBV27; no clear D gene. Germline-derived CDR1 and CDR2 are MNHEY and SMNVEV (reference sequence). The CDR3 loop spans 16 amino acids. Trimming took 5 bases from V and 1 from J, leaving 12 bases between them. This CDR3 reads CASSVGVRSYNSPLHF. The CDR3 region has the DNA TGTGCCAGCAGTGTCGGGGTCCGGTCCTATAATTCACCCCTCCACTTT.

In this sample, this clonotype turned up a few times. This chain uses TRBV12-3 or TRBV12-4 with TRBJ1-5; D may be TRBD1 (5 bases). The CDR3 contains 14 residues. V dropped 6 bases and J dropped 4 bases, with 13 bases sitting between them. CDR3 sequence: CASSLTGPNQPQHF. DNA of the CDR3: TGTGCCAGCAGCCTTACAGGTCCGAATCAGCCCCAGCATTTT.

This chain links TRBV15 with TRBJ2-1; 8 positions match TRBD1. The V segment lost 5 bases and the J segment 8 bases; nucleotides outside the gene matches: 5. CDR3 length equals 13 residues. Per the germline V gene, CDR1 is LNHNV and CDR2 is YYDKDF (reference sequence). The CDR3 loop is CATSPDRVDEQFF. The DNA for the CDR3 is TGTGCCACCAGCCCGGACAGGGTGGATGAGCAGTTCTTC.

The table lists this clonotype with a few counts. The V gene is TRBV20-1, the J gene TRBJ2-7; 8 nucleotides agree with TRBD1. The CDR3 extends over 15 amino acids. Germline values: CDR1 DFQATT, CDR2 SNEGSKA (reference sequence). V was clipped by 3 bases and J by 7 bases; unmatched bases: 14. Here the CDR3 DNA reads TGCAGTGCTAGGTTAGGACAGGGCTACCTTGGTGAGCAGTACTTC. It codes for CSARLGQGYLGEQYF.

In this sample, this clonotype turned up a few times. The chain employs TRBV2 and TRBJ2-3, with TRBD2 matching over 10 bases. V shed 2 bases, J shed 8 bases, and the junction held 7 bases outside the gene matches. The germline V gene has CDR1 SNHLY and CDR2 FYNNEI. The CDR3 has 15 amino acids. The CDR3: CASSELAGDRVTQYF. In nucleotides, the CDR3 is TGTGCCAGCAGTGAACTAGCGGGAGATAGGGTTACGCAGTATTTT.

The CDR3, as DNA: TGTGCCACCAGGGGACAGGGGGATGGCTACACCTTC. Protein product: CATRGQGDGYTF. The V gene is TRBV24-1, the J gene TRBJ1-2; the match to TRBD1 covers 11 bases. The CDR3 consists of 12 residues. V shed 7 bases and J 6 bases; nucleotides not matched to a gene: 0. Germline CDR1 reads KGHDR; CDR2 reads SFDVKD.

This clonotype was observed a handful of times. V is TRBV29-1 and J is TRBJ2-2; D is possibly TRBD1 (6 bases). The CDR3 extends over 14 amino acids. Per the germline V gene, CDR1 is SQVTM and CDR2 is ANQGSEA. V shed 6 bases and J shed 3 bases, with 14 bases lying between them. CDR3 in amino acids: CSVQGGRDTGELFF. The CDR3 DNA reads TGCAGCGTACAAGGGGGACGTGACACCGGGGAGCTGTTTTTT.

This clonotype was observed a handful of times. The rearrangement links TRBV5-1 to TRBJ2-5; the D gene is possibly TRBD1 (7 bases). Germline V CDR1 and CDR2: SGHRS, YFSETQ. V was shortened by 5 bases and J by 7 bases, with 15 bases between the two germline ends. The CDR3 is 13 residues long. The CDR3 region has the DNA TGCGCCAGCAGTACACAGGGGCGGGGGACCCAGTACTTC. Its protein is CASSTQGRGTQYF.

J is TRBJ2-1 and V is TRBV6-5; D gene uncertain. CDR1 is MNHEY and CDR2 is SVGAGI in the germline V gene. Trimming stripped 4 bases from V and 9 bases from J, with 13 bases between. This CDR3 region has 13 residues. The CDR3 here is CASSLSRTREQFF. The CDR3 DNA reads TGTGCCAGCAGTTTATCTAGAACACGTGAGCAGTTCTTC.

The chain links TRBV13 to TRBJ2-3; 7 bases align to TRBD1. Trimming took 5 bases from V and 0 from J; bases not matched to a gene: 11. Germline V lookup: CDR1 PRHDT, CDR2 FYEKMQ (reference sequence). The CDR3 covers 17 residues. The CDR3 DNA sequence: TGTGCCAGCAGCGTAGACAGGGAGAGTTCTAGCACAGATACGCAGTATTTT. This encodes CASSVDRESSSTDTQYF.

The rearrangement links TRBV2 to TRBJ2-3; D not resolved. The germline V gene has CDR1 SNHLY and CDR2 FYNNEI. Trimming shortened V by 5 bases and J by 1 base, and 10 bases separated the two germline ends. The CDR3 runs to 14 residues. The CDR3 region is CASSSLEGTDTQYF. CDR3 DNA: TGTGCCAGCAGTAGCCTAGAGGGCACAGATACGCAGTATTTT. Looking up the rest from reference TRBV2 and TRBJ2-3 gives the full variable domain: EPEVTQTPSHQVTQMGQEVILRCVPISNHLYFYWYRQILGQKVEFLVSFYNNEISEKSEIFDDQFSVERPDGSNFTLKIRSTKLEDSAMYFCASSSLEGTDTQYFGPGTRLTVL.

The chain couples TRBV18 to TRBJ2-7; TRBD1 matches at 9 bases. This CDR3 spans 15 amino acids. J gave up 4 bases and V 3 bases, and 7 bases lay outside the gene matches. CDR1 and CDR2 from the germline V gene are KGHSH and LQKENI. As DNA, the CDR3 is TGTGCCAGCTCACCCCAGGACAGGGGAAGTTACGAGCAGTACTTC. It translates to CASSPQDRGSYEQYF. The entire variable domain, with the rest obtained from reference TRBV18 and TRBJ2-7, is as follows: NAGVMQNPRHLVRRRGQEARLRCSPMKGHSHVYWYRQLPEEGLKFMVYLQKENIIDESGMPKERFSAEFPKEGPSILRIQQVVRGDSAAYFCASSPQDRGSYEQYFGPGTRLTVT.

V usage is TRBV3-1 and J usage is TRBJ2-5; TRBD2 matches 8 bases. With 6 bases clipped from V and 11 bases from J, the junction kept 11 bases outside the gene matches. This CDR3 has 13 amino acids. The germline CDR1 and CDR2 sequences are LGHDT and YNNKEL (reference sequence). CDR3 residues: CASRGLEHHEQYF. The CDR3 nucleotides are TGTGCCAGCAGGGGACTAGAGCATCATGAGCAGTACTTC.